Presented here are 30 T cell receptor beta chains from one specimen sequenced in a study of PD-1 blockade in classical Hodgkin lymphoma. Clones were read by immunoSEQ multiplex PCR, and TCRdb kept only the in-frame ones, dropping some. Of around 13,000 clones in the sample, roughly 77% are singletons; the top ten hold about 24%. Every single patient, without exception, relapsed after autologous stem cell transplantation, and brentuximab vedotin exposure varied. The starting material was peripheral blood mononuclear cells (PBMCs), obtained at baseline. These receptors originate from a human donor with classical Hodgkin lymphoma.

The chain joins TRBV10-3 to TRBJ2-7; 9 nucleotides match TRBD1. This CDR3 has 12 amino acids. Trimming at V came to 6 bases and at J to 6 bases, leaving 3 bases not matched to a gene. Germline V gives CDR1 ENHRY, CDR2 SYGVKD. The CDR3, as DNA: TGTGCCATCAGGGGACAGGGAGGCGAGCAGTACTTC. It is translated as CAIRGQGGEQYF.

V gene TRBV28 combines with J gene TRBJ2-3; 13 nucleotides align to TRBD2. Trimming cost V 4 bases and J 2 bases; bases outside gene matches: 3. There are 16 residues in the CDR3. Per germline, CDR1 MDHEN and CDR2 SYDVKM. This CDR3 reads CASSYGLAGATDTQYF. DNA of the CDR3: TGTGCCAGCAGTTACGGACTAGCGGGGGCCACAGATACGCAGTATTTT. Looking up the rest from reference TRBV28 and TRBJ2-3 gives the full variable domain: DVKVTQSSRYLVKRTGEKVFLECVQDMDHENMFWYRQDPGLGLRLIYFSYDVKMKEKGDIPEGYSVSREKKERFSLILESASTNQTSMYLCASSYGLAGATDTQYFGPGTRLTVL.

The rearrangement links TRBV10-3 to TRBJ2-3; D perhaps matches TRBD2 (6 bases). The germline V and J ends were trimmed by 9 bases and 6 bases, with 13 bases remaining between them. This CDR3 comprises 12 residues. Germline values: CDR1 ENHRY, CDR2 SYGVKD. The CDR3 sequence is CAMGLDGDTQYF. CDR3 DNA sequence: TGTGCCATGGGACTGGACGGGGATACGCAGTATTTT.

V gene TRBV10-3 combines with J gene TRBJ1-2; D gene unclear. Trimming shortened V by 10 bases and J by 4 bases, and 22 bases separated the two germline ends. Germline CDR1 ENHRY, CDR2 SYGVKD. CDR3 length equals 15 residues. CDR3 coding DNA: TGTGCCACCCACTCAACACGGGCGCGATTCTATGGCTACACCTTC. The encoded protein is CATHSTRARFYGYTF.

The rearrangement joins TRBV4-2 to TRBJ2-2; D possibly corresponds to TRBD1 (5 bases). The CDR3 sequence is 16 residues long. Trimming took off 1 base at V and 5 bases at J, with 14 bases between the two ends. Germline V gene data show CDR1 as LGHNA and CDR2 as YNFKEQ. This chain's CDR3 is CASSQVGQGKTGELFF. CDR3 in DNA: TGTGCCAGCAGCCAAGTTGGCCAGGGAAAGACCGGGGAGCTGTTTTTT.

Only one count was recorded for this clone. The V and J genes are TRBV5-1 and TRBJ1-3; unclear D gene. From germline, CDR1 is SGHRS and CDR2 YFSETQ. V gave up 0 bases and J gave up 0 bases, with 7 bases separating them. There are 15 residues in the CDR3. The CDR3 spells CASSLGGSSGNTIYF. CDR3 coding DNA: TGCGCCAGCAGCTTGGGAGGCAGCTCTGGAAACACCATATATTTT.

The chain employs TRBV25-1 and TRBJ1-2; 8 positions match TRBD1. The length of the CDR3 is 15 residues. The V gene's germline CDR1 is MGHDK and CDR2 SYGVNS. Trimming took 8 bases from V and 0 from J; bases not matched to a gene: 8. Here the CDR3 DNA reads TGTGCCAGCCCGCAGGGGGCGCCCCCTAACTATGGCTACACCTTC. It translates to CASPQGAPPNYGYTF.

The chain links TRBV9 to TRBJ1-5, with 9 bases identical to TRBD1. Germline V gene lookup returns CDR1 SGDLS and CDR2 YYNGEE. The V gene end was trimmed by 4 bases and the J gene end by 5 bases; junction bases not matched to a gene: 7. The CDR3 has 15 residues. The CDR3: CASSPGTGRDQPQHF. CDR3 coding DNA: TGTGCCAGCAGCCCGGGGACAGGGAGGGATCAGCCCCAGCATTTT.

V and J are TRBV28 and TRBJ2-2; D remains ambiguous. V lost 2 bases to trimming and J lost 7 bases, with 5 bases between them. Germline V lookup: CDR1 MDHEN, CDR2 SYDVKM. This CDR3 region has 12 residues. CDR3 in amino acids: CASSLTVGELFF. DNA of the CDR3: TGTGCCAGCAGTTTAACGGTCGGGGAGCTGTTTTTT.

This clone came up once. The rearrangement links TRBV5-1 to TRBJ1-3; 10 bases fit TRBD1. Per the germline V gene, CDR1 is SGHRS and CDR2 is YFSETQ. The CDR3 has 15 residues. V lost 0 bases, J lost 9 bases, and 6 bases stayed unmatched. The CDR3 protein is CASSLGDRGLGTIYF. The CDR3 DNA reads as TGCGCCAGCAGCTTGGGGGACAGGGGACTTGGCACCATATATTTT.

A few counts support this clone. This chain uses TRBV19 with TRBJ2-7; TRBD1 agrees at 10 bases. Per germline, CDR1 LNHDA and CDR2 SQIVND (reference sequence). V gave up 7 bases and J gave up 2 bases; unmatched junction bases: 8. The CDR3 is 15 residues long. CDR3 in amino acids: CASKSRTGGAYEQYF. The DNA for the CDR3 is TGTGCCAGTAAATCCAGGACAGGGGGGGCCTACGAGCAGTACTTC. The variable domain in full, completed from reference TRBV19 and TRBJ2-7, reads DGGITQSPKYLFRKEGQNVTLSCEQNLNHDAMYWYRQDPGQGLRLIYYSQIVNDFQKGDIAEGYSVSREKKESFPLTVTSAQKNPTAFYLCASKSRTGGAYEQYFGPGTRLTVT.

The chain joins TRBV4-3 to TRBJ1-5, with 9 bases identical to TRBD1. The CDR3 has 17 residues. With V trimmed by 1 base and J by 4 bases, 8 bases remained unmatched. Germline CDR1 reads LGHNA; CDR2 reads YSLEER. CDR3 sequence reads: CASSQGPTTGGNQPQHF. CDR3 coding DNA: TGCGCCAGCAGCCAAGGGCCGACGACAGGGGGAAATCAGCCCCAGCATTTT.

The V gene is TRBV7-9, the J gene TRBJ1-2; D is unclear. The CDR3 has 11 residues. Germline V CDR1 and CDR2: SEHNR, FQNEAQ (reference sequence). The CDR3 reads CATGGDYGYTF. The CDR3 DNA reads TGTGCGACGGGTGGGGACTATGGCTACACCTTC.

In its sample, this clone was seen a few times. The chain links TRBV2 to TRBJ1-1; D not resolved. The CDR3 consists of 10 residues. The germline gives CDR1 SNHLY, CDR2 FYNNEI. V lost 7 bases and J 0 bases, leaving 0 bases between the germline ends. The CDR3 protein is CASMNTEAFF. The CDR3, as DNA: TGTGCCAGCATGAACACTGAAGCTTTCTTT.

The gene calls are TRBV10-3 and TRBJ2-7; perhaps D is TRBD1 or TRBD2 (5 bases each). Trimming removed 10 bases from V and 1 base from J, with 14 bases in between. This CDR3 contains 13 residues. CDR1 ENHRY and CDR2 SYGVKD come from the germline V gene. CDR3 protein: CATLRWGSYEQYF. CDR3 sequence (DNA): TGTGCCACTCTCAGGTGGGGGTCCTACGAGCAGTACTTC.

This chain uses TRBV4-1 with TRBJ1-4; TRBD1 is a possible D gene (6 bases). Germline CDR1 MGHRA, CDR2 YSYEKL. V lost 4 bases and J lost 6, with 18 bases in between. CDR3 length: 16 amino acids. CDR3 in DNA: TGCGCCAGCAGCCTCTCGCCCTGGGCAGGGGATGAAAAACTGTTTTTT. Amino acid sequence: CASSLSPWAGDEKLFF.

This clone occurred once. V usage is TRBV6-5 and J usage is TRBJ1-2, with unresolved D. The CDR3 is made up of 12 amino acids. Germline CDR1 is MNHEY and CDR2 is SVGAGI. Deletions cut 7 bases from V and 6 bases from J, with 12 bases between. The CDR3 sequence is CASTEGIDGYTF. CDR3 bases: TGTGCCAGCACCGAGGGTATTGATGGCTACACCTTC.

This chain links TRBV6-6 with TRBJ2-5; TRBD2 aligns across 8 bases. V was pared by 2 bases and J by 5 bases, with 4 bases of the junction left unmatched. The CDR3 is 14 residues long. The germline V gene has CDR1 MNHNY and CDR2 SVGAGI (reference sequence). The chain's CDR3 is CASSYGSGVETQYF. The DNA of the CDR3 is TGTGCCAGCAGTTACGGTAGCGGGGTGGAGACCCAGTACTTC.

This chain links TRBV5-4 with TRBJ1-1, with D possibly TRBD1 on 5 matching bases. This CDR3 contains 13 residues. Germline CDR1 and CDR2: SGHNT and YYREEE (reference sequence). Trimming took off 1 base at V and 8 bases at J, with 12 bases between the two ends. CDR3 amino acids: CASSLRQGGEAFF. The CDR3 bases are TGTGCCAGCAGCTTGAGGCAGGGTGGGGAAGCTTTCTTT.

CDR3 amino acids: CASSHRDRGNSPLHF. For the CDR3, the DNA is TGTGCCAGCAGTCACCGGGACAGGGGAAATTCACCCCTCCACTTT. This chain links TRBV27 with TRBJ1-6; 10 nucleotides line up with TRBD1. Germline V lookup: CDR1 MNHEY, CDR2 SMNVEV (reference sequence). This CDR3 has 15 amino acids. V was clipped by 5 bases and J by 7 bases; unmatched bases: 5.

This clone was observed a few times. The chain uses TRBV10-3 and TRBJ1-1; D possibly corresponds to TRBD1 (5 bases). The V end was cut by 7 bases, the J end by 0 bases, with 9 bases between. Germline V gene lookup returns CDR1 ENHRY and CDR2 SYGVKD. There are 13 residues in the CDR3. The CDR3 nucleotides read TGTGCCATCAATCGGGGACTGAACACTGAAGCTTTCTTT. Translated: CAINRGLNTEAFF.

This chain uses TRBV6-1 with TRBJ2-2; TRBD2 matches 10 bases. This CDR3 is built from 16 residues. The germline V gene encodes CDR1 MNHNS and CDR2 SASEGT. V gave up 6 bases and J gave up 0 bases; unmatched junction bases: 4. The CDR3 region is CASSELAGTNTGELFF. The CDR3 bases are TGTGCCAGCAGCGAACTAGCGGGGACGAACACCGGGGAGCTGTTTTTT.

The chain couples TRBV7-2 to TRBJ1-3; weak D call: TRBD1 (6 bases). The germline V and J ends were trimmed by 1 base and 0 bases, with 7 bases remaining between them. Germline V gene lookup returns CDR1 SGHTA and CDR2 FQGNSA. This CDR3 is 15 amino acids long. CDR3 in amino acids: CASSLGTVSGNTIYF. The CDR3 region has the DNA TGTGCCAGCAGCTTAGGGACAGTCTCTGGAAACACCATATATTTT.

The genes are TRBV19 and TRBJ1-6; D is unclear. CDR1 is LNHDA and CDR2 is SQIVND in the germline V gene (reference sequence). This CDR3 is 17 amino acids long. Trimming removed 3 bases at V and 0 bases at J, with 12 bases between. The CDR3 DNA is TGTGCCAGTAGTATGGCACACATGAGCTCCTATAATTCACCCCTCCACTTT. Residues: CASSMAHMSSYNSPLHF.

V is TRBV5-1 and J is TRBJ1-2, with 8 bases lining up with TRBD1. Per the germline V gene, CDR1 is SGHRS and CDR2 is YFSETQ. The V segment lost 4 bases and the J segment 8 bases; nucleotides outside the gene matches: 7. CDR3 length: 13 residues. CDR3 protein: CASSLQGARGYTF. CDR3 coding DNA: TGCGCCAGCAGCCTTCAGGGGGCGCGGGGCTACACCTTC.

This chain joins TRBV10-3 and TRBJ1-1; no reliable D call. V was pared by 0 bases and J by 7 bases, with 9 bases between. The CDR3 covers 13 residues. The germline gives CDR1 ENHRY, CDR2 SYGVKD. CDR3 in DNA: TGTGCCATCAGTGAGTCGCGGCAGGTTGAAGCTTTCTTT. This encodes CAISESRQVEAFF.

This sequence joins TRBV28 and TRBJ2-3, with 8 bases that match TRBD2. The CDR3 runs 15 residues. Germline CDR1 and CDR2: MDHEN and SYDVKM. V gave up 7 bases and J gave up 2 bases; unmatched junction bases: 8. The CDR3 nucleotides read TGTGCCAGCAAAGGTTTTAGCGGGGTCACAGATACGCAGTATTTT. Translated: CASKGFSGVTDTQYF.

In this sample, this clone turned up once. This rearrangement joins TRBV18 to TRBJ2-5, with 12 bases that match TRBD1. V trimming: 2 bases; J trimming: 4 bases; junction bases outside the gene matches: 5. The CDR3 extends over 16 amino acids. Looked up from germline, CDR1 is KGHSH and CDR2 is LQKENI. The CDR3 is CASSPGGTGGTETQYF. CDR3 coding DNA: TGTGCCAGCTCACCAGGTGGGACAGGGGGCACAGAGACCCAGTACTTC.

The J gene is TRBJ2-4, the V gene TRBV6-1; D gene uncertain. Germline V gene data show CDR1 as MNHNS and CDR2 as SASEGT. V was cut by 4 bases and J by 0 bases, with 10 bases left in between. The CDR3 has 15 residues. The CDR3 region has the DNA TGTGCCAGCAGTGCCGGTACCCTAGCCAAAAACATTCAGTACTTC. Its translation is CASSAGTLAKNIQYF.

This clone was counted only a few times. V gene TRBV9 combines with J gene TRBJ1-1; the D is unclear. Germline V gene lookup returns CDR1 SGDLS and CDR2 YYNGEE. Trimming shortened V by 0 bases and J by 0 bases, and 9 bases separated the two germline ends. The CDR3 runs to 15 residues. The CDR3: CASSVDGWLNTEAFF. The CDR3 DNA is TGTGCCAGCAGCGTAGACGGGTGGTTGAACACTGAAGCTTTCTTT.